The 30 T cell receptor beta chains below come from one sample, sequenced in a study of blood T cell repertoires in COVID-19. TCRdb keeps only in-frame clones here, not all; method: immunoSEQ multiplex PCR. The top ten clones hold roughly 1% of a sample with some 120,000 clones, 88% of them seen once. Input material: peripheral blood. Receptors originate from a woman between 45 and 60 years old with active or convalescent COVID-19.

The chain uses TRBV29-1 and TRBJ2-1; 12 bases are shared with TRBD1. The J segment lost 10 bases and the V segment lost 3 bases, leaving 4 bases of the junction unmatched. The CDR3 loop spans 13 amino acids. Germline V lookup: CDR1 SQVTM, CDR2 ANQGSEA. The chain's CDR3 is CSVDGDRGREQFF. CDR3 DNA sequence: TGCAGCGTTGACGGGGACAGGGGGCGGGAGCAGTTCTTC.

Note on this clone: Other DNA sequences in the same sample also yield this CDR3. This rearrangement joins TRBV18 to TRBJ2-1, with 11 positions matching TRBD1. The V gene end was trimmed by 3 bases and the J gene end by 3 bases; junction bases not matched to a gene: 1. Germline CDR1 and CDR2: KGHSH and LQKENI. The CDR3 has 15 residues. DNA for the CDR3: TGTGCCAGCTCACCGGGGACAGGGGGCTACAATGAGCAGTTCTTC. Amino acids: CASSPGTGGYNEQFF.

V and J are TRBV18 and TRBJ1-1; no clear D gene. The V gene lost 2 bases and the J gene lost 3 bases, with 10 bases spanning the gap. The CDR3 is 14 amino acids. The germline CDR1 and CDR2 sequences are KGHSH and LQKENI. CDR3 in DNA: TGTGCCAGCTCACCATCACTGGTAGACACTGAAGCTTTCTTT. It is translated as CASSPSLVDTEAFF. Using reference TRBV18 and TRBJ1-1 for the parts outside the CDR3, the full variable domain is NAGVMQNPRHLVRRRGQEARLRCSPMKGHSHVYWYRQLPEEGLKFMVYLQKENIIDESGMPKERFSAEFPKEGPSILRIQQVVRGDSAAYFCASSPSLVDTEAFFGQGTRLTVV.

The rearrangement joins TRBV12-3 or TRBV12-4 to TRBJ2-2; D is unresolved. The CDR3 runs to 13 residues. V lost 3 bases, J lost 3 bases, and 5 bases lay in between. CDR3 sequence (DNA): TGTGCCAGCAGTTTCCTTGACACCGGGGAGCTGTTTTTT. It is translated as CASSFLDTGELFF.

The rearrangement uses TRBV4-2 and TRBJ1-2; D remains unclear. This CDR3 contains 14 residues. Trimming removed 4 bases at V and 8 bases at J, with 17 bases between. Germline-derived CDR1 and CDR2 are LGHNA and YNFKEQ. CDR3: CASSPQSLGGGYTF. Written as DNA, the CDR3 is TGTGCCAGCAGCCCGCAAAGTTTGGGCGGGGGCTACACCTTC.

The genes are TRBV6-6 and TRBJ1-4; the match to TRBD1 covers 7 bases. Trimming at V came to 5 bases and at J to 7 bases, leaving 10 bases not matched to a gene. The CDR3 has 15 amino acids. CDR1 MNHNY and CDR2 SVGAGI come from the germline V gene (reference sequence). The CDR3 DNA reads TGTGCCAGCAGTACACACAGGGGACGGGGTGAAAAACTGTTTTTT. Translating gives CASSTHRGRGEKLFF.

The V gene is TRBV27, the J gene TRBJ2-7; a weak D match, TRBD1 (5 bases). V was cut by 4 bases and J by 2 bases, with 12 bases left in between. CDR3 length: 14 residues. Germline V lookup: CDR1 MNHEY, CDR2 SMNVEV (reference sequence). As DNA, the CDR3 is TGTGCCAGCAGTTCCCGGACACCGCCCTACGAGCAGTACTTC. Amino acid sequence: CASSSRTPPYEQYF.

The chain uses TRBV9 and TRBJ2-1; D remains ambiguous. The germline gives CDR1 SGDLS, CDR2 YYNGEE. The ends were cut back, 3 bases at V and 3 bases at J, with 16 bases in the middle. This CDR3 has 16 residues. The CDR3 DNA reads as TGTGCCAGCAGCGCCAGCTGGCGGCCGGTCTACAATGAGCAGTTCTTC. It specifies CASSASWRPVYNEQFF. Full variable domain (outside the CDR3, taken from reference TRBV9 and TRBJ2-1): DSGVTQTPKHLITATGQRVTLRCSPRSGDLSVYWYQQSLDQGLQFLIQYYNGEERAKGNILERFSAQQFPDLHSELNLSSLELGDSALYFCASSASWRPVYNEQFFGPGTRLTVL.

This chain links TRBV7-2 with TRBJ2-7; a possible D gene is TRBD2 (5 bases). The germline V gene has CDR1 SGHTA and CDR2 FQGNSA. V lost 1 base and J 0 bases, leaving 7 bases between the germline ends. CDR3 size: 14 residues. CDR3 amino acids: CASSLGGGSYEQYF. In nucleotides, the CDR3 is TGTGCCAGCAGCTTAGGCGGAGGCTCCTACGAGCAGTACTTC. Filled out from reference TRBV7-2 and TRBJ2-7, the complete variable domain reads GAGVSQSPSNKVTEKGKDVELRCDPISGHTALYWYRQSLGQGLEFLIYFQGNSAPDKSGLPSDRFSAERTGGSVSTLTIQRTQQEDSAVYLCASSLGGGSYEQYFGPGTRLTVT.

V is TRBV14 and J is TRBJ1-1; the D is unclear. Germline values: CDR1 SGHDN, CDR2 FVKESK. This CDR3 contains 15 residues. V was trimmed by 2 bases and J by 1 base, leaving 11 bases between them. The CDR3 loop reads CASSQIGSGNTEAFF. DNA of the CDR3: TGTGCCAGCAGCCAAATCGGGAGTGGGAACACTGAAGCTTTCTTT.

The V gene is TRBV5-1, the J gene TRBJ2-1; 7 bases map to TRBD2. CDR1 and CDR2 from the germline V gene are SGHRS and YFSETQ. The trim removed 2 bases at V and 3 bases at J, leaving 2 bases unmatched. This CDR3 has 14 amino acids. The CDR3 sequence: CASSFERGYNEQFF. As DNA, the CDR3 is TGCGCCAGCAGCTTCGAGCGGGGCTACAATGAGCAGTTCTTC.

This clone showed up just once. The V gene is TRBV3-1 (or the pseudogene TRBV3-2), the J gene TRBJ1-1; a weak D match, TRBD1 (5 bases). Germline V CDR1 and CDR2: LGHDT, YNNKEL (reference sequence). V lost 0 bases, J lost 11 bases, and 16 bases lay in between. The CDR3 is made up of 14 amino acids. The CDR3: CASSQDTGRVEAFF. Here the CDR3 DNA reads TGTGCCAGCAGCCAAGATACGGGCAGGGTCGAGGCTTTCTTT.

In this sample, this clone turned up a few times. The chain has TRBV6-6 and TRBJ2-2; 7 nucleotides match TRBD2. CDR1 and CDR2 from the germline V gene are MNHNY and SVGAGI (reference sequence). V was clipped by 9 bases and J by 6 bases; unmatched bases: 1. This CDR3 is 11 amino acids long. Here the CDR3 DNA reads TGTGCCAGTGGGGGGGCCGGGGAGCTGTTTTTT. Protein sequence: CASGGAGELFF.

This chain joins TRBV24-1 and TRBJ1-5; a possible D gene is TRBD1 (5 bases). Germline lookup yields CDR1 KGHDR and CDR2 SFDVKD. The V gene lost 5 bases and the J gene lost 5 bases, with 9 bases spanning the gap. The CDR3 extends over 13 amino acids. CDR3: CATSADRYQPQHF. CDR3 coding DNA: TGTGCCACCAGTGCTGACAGATATCAGCCCCAGCATTTT.

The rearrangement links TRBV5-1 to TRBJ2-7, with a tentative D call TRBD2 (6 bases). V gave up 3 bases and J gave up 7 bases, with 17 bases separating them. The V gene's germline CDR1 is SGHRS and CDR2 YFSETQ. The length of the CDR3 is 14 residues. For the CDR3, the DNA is TGCGCCAGCAGCTCCACAGCGGTCGGGGGTGAGCAGTACTTC. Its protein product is CASSSTAVGGEQYF. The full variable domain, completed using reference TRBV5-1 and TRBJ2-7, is KAGVTQTPRYLIKTRGQQVTLSCSPISGHRSVSWYQQTPGQGLQFLFEYFSETQRNKGNFPGRFSGRQFSNSRSEMNVSTLELGDSALYLCASSSTAVGGEQYFGPGTRLTVT.

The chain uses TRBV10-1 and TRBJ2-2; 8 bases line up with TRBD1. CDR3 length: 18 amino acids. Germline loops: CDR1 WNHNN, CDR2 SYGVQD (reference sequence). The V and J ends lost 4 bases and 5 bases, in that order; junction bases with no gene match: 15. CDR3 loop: CASSVPLVRGRGTGELFF. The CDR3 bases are TGCGCCAGCAGTGTGCCCCTAGTCAGGGGGCGCGGGACCGGGGAGCTGTTTTTT.

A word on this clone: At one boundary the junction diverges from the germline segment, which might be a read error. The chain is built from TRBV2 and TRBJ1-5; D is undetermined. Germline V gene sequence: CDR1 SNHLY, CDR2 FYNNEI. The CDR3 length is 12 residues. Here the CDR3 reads CASREAAQPQHF. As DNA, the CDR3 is TGTGCCAGCAGGGAAGCGGCTCAGCCCCAGCATTTT.

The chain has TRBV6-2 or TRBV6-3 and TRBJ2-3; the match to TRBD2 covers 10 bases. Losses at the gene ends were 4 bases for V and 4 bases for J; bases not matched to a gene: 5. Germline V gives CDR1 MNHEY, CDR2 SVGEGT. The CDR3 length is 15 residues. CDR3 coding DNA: TGTGCCAGCAGTTTAGCGGGAGGACGGGCAGATACGCAGTATTTT. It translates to CASSLAGGRADTQYF.

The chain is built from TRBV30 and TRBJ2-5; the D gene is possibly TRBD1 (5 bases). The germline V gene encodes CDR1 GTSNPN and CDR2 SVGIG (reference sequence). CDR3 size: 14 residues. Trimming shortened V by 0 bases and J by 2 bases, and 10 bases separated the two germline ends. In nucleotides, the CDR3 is TGTGCCTGGAGTGTCCTAGGGGAACAAGAGACCCAGTACTTC. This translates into CAWSVLGEQETQYF.

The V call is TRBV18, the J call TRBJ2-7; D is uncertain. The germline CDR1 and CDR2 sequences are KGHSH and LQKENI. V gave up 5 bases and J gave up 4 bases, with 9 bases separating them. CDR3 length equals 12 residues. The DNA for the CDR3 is TGTGCCAGCTCATCTGACACTTACGAGCAGTACTTC. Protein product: CASSSDTYEQYF.

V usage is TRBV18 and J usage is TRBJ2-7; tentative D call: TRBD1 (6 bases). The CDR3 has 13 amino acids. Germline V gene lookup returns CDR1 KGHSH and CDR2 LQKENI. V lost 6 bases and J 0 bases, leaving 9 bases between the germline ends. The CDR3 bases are TGTGCCAGCTCGGTAGGGGGCTCCTACGAGCAGTACTTC. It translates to CASSVGGSYEQYF. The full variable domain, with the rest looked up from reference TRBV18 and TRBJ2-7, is NAGVMQNPRHLVRRRGQEARLRCSPMKGHSHVYWYRQLPEEGLKFMVYLQKENIIDESGMPKERFSAEFPKEGPSILRIQQVVRGDSAAYFCASSVGGSYEQYFGPGTRLTVT.

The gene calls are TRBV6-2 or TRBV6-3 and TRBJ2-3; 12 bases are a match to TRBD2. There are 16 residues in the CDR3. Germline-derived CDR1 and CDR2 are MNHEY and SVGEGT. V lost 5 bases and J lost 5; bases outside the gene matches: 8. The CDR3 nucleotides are TGTGCCAGCAGTCCCGCCCGACTAGCGGGAGTAGATACGCAGTATTTT. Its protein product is CASSPARLAGVDTQYF.

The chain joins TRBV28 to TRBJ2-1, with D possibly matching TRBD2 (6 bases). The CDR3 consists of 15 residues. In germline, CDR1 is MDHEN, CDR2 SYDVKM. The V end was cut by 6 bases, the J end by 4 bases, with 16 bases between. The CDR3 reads CASRPSRGVYNEQFF. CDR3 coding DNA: TGTGCCAGCAGGCCCTCCCGCGGGGTATACAATGAGCAGTTCTTC.

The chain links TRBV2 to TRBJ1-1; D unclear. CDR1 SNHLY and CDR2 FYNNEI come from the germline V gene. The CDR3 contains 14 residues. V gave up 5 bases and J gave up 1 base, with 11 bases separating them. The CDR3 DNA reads TGTGCCAGCAGTAGGGAGGGATCGAACACTGAAGCTTTCTTT. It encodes CASSREGSNTEAFF.

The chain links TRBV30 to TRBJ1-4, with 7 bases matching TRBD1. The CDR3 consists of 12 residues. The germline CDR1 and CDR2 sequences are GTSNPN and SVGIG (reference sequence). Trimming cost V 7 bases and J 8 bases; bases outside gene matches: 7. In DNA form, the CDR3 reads TGTGCCTCGGAGGGGGCCCGGGAAAAACTGTTTTTT. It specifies CASEGAREKLFF.

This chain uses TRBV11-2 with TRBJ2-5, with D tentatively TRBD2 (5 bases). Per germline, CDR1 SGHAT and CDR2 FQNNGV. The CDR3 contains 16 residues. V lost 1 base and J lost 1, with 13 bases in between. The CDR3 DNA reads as TGTGCCAGCAGCTTAGGGGTACTAGGAACCCAAGAGACCCAGTACTTC. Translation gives CASSLGVLGTQETQYF.

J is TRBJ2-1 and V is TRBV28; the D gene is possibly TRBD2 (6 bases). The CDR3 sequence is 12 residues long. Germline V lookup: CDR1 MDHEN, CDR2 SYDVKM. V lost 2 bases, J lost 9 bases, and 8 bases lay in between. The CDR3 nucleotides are TGTGCCAGCAGTTTAGGGGGAGGTGAGCAGTTCTTC. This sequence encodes CASSLGGGEQFF.

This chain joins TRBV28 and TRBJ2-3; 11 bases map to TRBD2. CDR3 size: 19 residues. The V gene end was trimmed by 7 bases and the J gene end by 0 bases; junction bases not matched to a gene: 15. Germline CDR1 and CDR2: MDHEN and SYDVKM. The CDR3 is CASKVRGRLAGGSTDTQYF. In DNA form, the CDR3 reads TGTGCCAGCAAAGTCAGGGGTCGGCTAGCGGGAGGAAGCACAGATACGCAGTATTTT.

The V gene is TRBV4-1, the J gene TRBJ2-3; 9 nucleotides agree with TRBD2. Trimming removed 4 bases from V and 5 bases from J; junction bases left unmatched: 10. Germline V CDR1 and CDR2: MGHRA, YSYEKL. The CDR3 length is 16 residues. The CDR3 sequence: CASSRGLAGNGDTQYF. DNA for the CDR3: TGCGCCAGCAGCCGCGGGCTAGCGGGAAACGGAGATACGCAGTATTTT.

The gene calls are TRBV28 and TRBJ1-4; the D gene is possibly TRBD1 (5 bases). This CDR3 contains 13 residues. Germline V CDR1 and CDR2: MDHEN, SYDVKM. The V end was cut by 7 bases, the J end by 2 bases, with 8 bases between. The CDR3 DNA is TGTGCCAGCACAGGGTTGACTAATGAAAAACTGTTTTTT. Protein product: CASTGLTNEKLFF.